This T cell receptor beta chain was captured by sequencing in a study of cytomegalovirus exposure and HLA in healthy donors. For the study at large: An analysis done earlier identified roughly 120 million unique TCR beta sequences from approximately 180 million T cells. Among the roughly 400 genotyped donors, around 85% were placed in the Caucasian-associated ancestry cluster.

It was with 60 Vbeta and 13 Jbeta primers that the PCR ran. Some clones are missing from TCRdb's copy, which holds only in-frame ones; the method was immunoSEQ multiplex PCR. The sample includes 150,000 to 170,000 clones, 74% seen only once; the top ten take around 2.3%. This cohort consisted of healthy bone marrow donors. V was clipped by 1 base and J by 5 bases, with 15 bases between them. The length of the CDR3 is 16 residues. The germline V gene has CDR1 SGHAT and CDR2 FQNNGV. Source material: PBMCs. The chain links TRBV11-2 to TRBJ1-5; D is perhaps TRBD1 (6 bases). This sequence originates from a man aged 25-40 years in good health and CMV-seronegative. CDR3 residues: CASSLGLGARDQPQHF. CDR3 DNA: TGTGCCAGCAGCTTAGGTTTGGGGGCGCGTGATCAGCCCCAGCATTTT.